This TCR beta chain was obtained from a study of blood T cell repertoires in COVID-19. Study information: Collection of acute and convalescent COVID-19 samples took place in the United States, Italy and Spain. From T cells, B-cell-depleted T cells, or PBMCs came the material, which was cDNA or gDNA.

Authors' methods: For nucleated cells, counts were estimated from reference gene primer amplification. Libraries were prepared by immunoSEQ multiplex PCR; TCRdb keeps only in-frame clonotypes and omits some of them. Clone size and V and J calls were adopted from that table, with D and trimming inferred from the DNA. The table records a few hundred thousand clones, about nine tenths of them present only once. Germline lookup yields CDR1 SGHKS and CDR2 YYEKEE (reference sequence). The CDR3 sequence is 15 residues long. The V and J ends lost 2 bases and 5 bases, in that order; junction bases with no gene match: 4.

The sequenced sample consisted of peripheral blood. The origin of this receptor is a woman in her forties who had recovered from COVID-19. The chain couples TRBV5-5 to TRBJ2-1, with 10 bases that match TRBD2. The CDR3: CASSLASGGNNEQFF. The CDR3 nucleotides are TGTGCCAGCAGCTTAGCTAGCGGGGGAAACAATGAGCAGTTCTTC.